This TCR beta chain originates from a study of T cell changes during pregnancy in multiple sclerosis. The table came from immunoSEQ multiplex PCR; TCRdb's copy has only in-frame clones and leaves some out. The sample comprises approximately 37,000 clones, roughly 92% of which are singletons, and over 0.75% rests with the top ten. V lost 5 bases and J lost 10; bases outside the gene matches: 10. The germline CDR1 and CDR2 sequences are SGHAT and FQDESV (reference sequence). The length of the CDR3 is 14 residues. V is TRBV11-1 and J is TRBJ2-1; 8 nucleotides agree with TRBD2. Sequencing used CD4+ T cells from peripheral blood mononuclear cells, obtained before pregnancy. This clonotype was sampled from a female donor with multiple sclerosis, enrolled in a pregnancy study. CDR3 region: CASSPEVRGGEQFF. The DNA of the CDR3 is TGTGCCAGCAGCCCCGAGGTACGGGGGGGGGAGCAGTTCTTC.